Below are 30 T cell receptor beta chains sequenced from a single sample in a study of blood T cell repertoires in COVID-19. The method was immunoSEQ multiplex PCR; TCRdb's version includes in-frame clones alone and lacks a portion of them. The sample yields roughly 240,000 clones, 83% seen once. Material for sequencing was PBMCs or T cells enriched from blood (not recorded which). Receptors were obtained from a woman aged 40 to 50 who had been exposed to COVID-19.

The chain joins TRBV19 to TRBJ2-5; D may be TRBD1 (6 bases). CDR1 is LNHDA and CDR2 is SQIVND in the germline V gene (reference sequence). The CDR3 is 15 residues long. V shed 3 bases and J shed 5 bases, with 16 bases lying between them. CDR3 region: CASSIWTTGGETQYF. The CDR3 DNA reads as TGTGCCAGTAGTATTTGGACGACAGGTGGGGAGACCCAGTACTTC.

The rearrangement uses TRBV7-2 and TRBJ2-2; a weak D match, TRBD1 (5 bases). CDR1 is SGHTA, CDR2 FQGNSA, per germline. V was cut by 5 bases and J by 3 bases, with 10 bases left in between. The length of the CDR3 is 14 residues. CDR3 in DNA: TGTGCCAGCAGCACCCAGGGTGACACCGGGGAGCTGTTTTTT. This translates into CASSTQGDTGELFF.

V and J are TRBV11-2 and TRBJ2-7; 13 bases are a match to TRBD2. CDR1 and CDR2 (germline): SGHAT, FQNNGV. Trimming took 2 bases from V and 1 from J; bases not matched to a gene: 5. The length of the CDR3 is 17 residues. Written as DNA, the CDR3 is TGTGCCAGCAGCTTACGACTAGCGGGGGGAAAATCCTACGAGCAGTACTTC. This gives the protein CASSLRLAGGKSYEQYF.

This chain uses TRBV12-5 with TRBJ1-6; D is possibly TRBD1 (5 bases). V was shortened by 4 bases and J by 9 bases, with 16 bases between the two germline ends. Germline V gene lookup returns CDR1 LGHNT and CDR2 FRNRAP. CDR3 length: 15 amino acids. CDR3: CASGCPSGAPSPLHF. The DNA for the CDR3 is TGTGCTAGTGGTTGTCCAAGCGGGGCGCCTTCACCCCTCCACTTT.

V usage is TRBV2 and J usage is TRBJ1-1; D is ambiguous. There are 11 residues in the CDR3. Germline values: CDR1 SNHLY, CDR2 FYNNEI. Trimming cost V 6 bases and J 11 bases, with 13 bases left between them. This CDR3 is CASSLELVAFF. CDR3 nucleotides: TGTGCCAGCAGCTTAGAGCTTGTGGCTTTCTTT.

The chain recombines TRBV18 with TRBJ1-1; 9 bases align to TRBD1. CDR1 is KGHSH and CDR2 is LQKENI in the germline V gene. This CDR3 region has 15 residues. V was clipped by 1 base and J by 5 bases; unmatched bases: 5. The CDR3 reads CASSPQRDRVTEAFF. In DNA, the CDR3 is TGTGCCAGCTCACCACAGAGGGACAGGGTAACTGAAGCTTTCTTT.

A single count supports this clone. One junction end disagrees with the germline gene, perhaps due to a read error. The chain links TRBV7-7 to TRBJ2-7; D is ambiguous. The germline V gene encodes CDR1 SSHAT and CDR2 FNYEAQ (reference sequence). The CDR3 runs to 14 residues. DNA for the CDR3: TGTGCTAGCAGCTTATCTCCTGCAGATTACGAGCAGTACTTC. Its protein is CASSLSPADYEQYF.

The chain couples TRBV29-1 to TRBJ1-2; D gene uncertain. The CDR3 sequence is 13 residues long. The germline V gene has CDR1 SQVTM and CDR2 ANQGSEA. V was clipped by 0 bases and J by 8 bases, with 13 bases between them. The CDR3 nucleotides are TGCAGCGTTGAAGACCCGTCCCACTTAGGCTACACCTTC. As protein: CSVEDPSHLGYTF.

V usage is TRBV7-3 and J usage is TRBJ1-1, with D perhaps matching TRBD1 (5 bases). From germline, CDR1 is SGHTA and CDR2 FQGTGA. V was clipped by 1 base and J by 1 base, with 7 bases between them. The CDR3 covers 14 residues. In DNA, the CDR3 is TGTGCCAGCAGCTTAAGCGGGGGGAACACTGAAGCTTTCTTT. Amino acids: CASSLSGGNTEAFF.

The rearrangement links TRBV6-5 to TRBJ2-7, with D perhaps matching TRBD2 (7 bases). V lost 6 bases and J lost 6, with 15 bases in between. CDR1 is MNHEY, CDR2 SVGAGI, per germline. The CDR3 runs to 13 residues. Here the CDR3 DNA reads TGTGCCAGCAGATCGCGGGGGCGGTTCGAGCAGTACTTC. Amino acids: CASRSRGRFEQYF.

The V and J genes are TRBV27 and TRBJ1-2; the D gene is possibly TRBD1 (6 bases). Germline values: CDR1 MNHEY, CDR2 SMNVEV (reference sequence). CDR3 length equals 14 residues. V dropped 8 bases and J dropped 4 bases, with 17 bases sitting between them. This CDR3 reads CASGLTTGTYGYTF. The CDR3 bases are TGTGCCAGCGGGTTGACAACAGGGACCTATGGCTACACCTTC.

The chain couples TRBV7-2 to TRBJ2-7, with D possibly matching TRBD1 (6 bases). Germline V gene sequence: CDR1 SGHTA, CDR2 FQGNSA. The CDR3 is 13 amino acids. Between the trimmed V and J ends, which lost 6 bases and 6 bases, there was a span of 15 bases. The CDR3 sequence is CASRDPGTPEQYF. The CDR3 DNA reads TGTGCCAGCAGGGACCCCGGGACACCCGAGCAGTACTTC.

This chain joins TRBV15 and TRBJ2-7; D gene uncertain. Germline CDR1 reads LNHNV; CDR2 reads YYDKDF (reference sequence). This CDR3 is 15 amino acids long. Trimming removed 0 bases at V and 4 bases at J, with 13 bases between. This CDR3 is CATSRDTSLDYEQYF. CDR3 coding DNA: TGTGCCACCAGCAGAGATACGTCGCTAGATTACGAGCAGTACTTC.

The CDR3 DNA reads TGTGCCAGCAGCTTAGGCGGTGAGGGCGGGGGTTACGAGCAGTACTTC. Protein: CASSLGGEGGGYEQYF. The V and J genes are TRBV13 and TRBJ2-7; 7 nucleotides agree with TRBD2. The V and J ends lost 0 bases and 4 bases, in that order; junction bases with no gene match: 9. The CDR3 is 16 amino acids. CDR1 and CDR2 (germline): PRHDT, FYEKMQ (reference sequence).

The V call is TRBV7-2, the J call TRBJ1-3; D remains unclear. CDR3 size: 16 residues. The V end was cut by 5 bases, the J end by 0 bases, with 14 bases between. CDR1 and CDR2 (germline): SGHTA, FQGNSA. This chain's CDR3 is CASSKRTGDSGNTIYF. For the CDR3, the DNA is TGTGCCAGCAGCAAACGGACGGGAGACTCTGGAAACACCATATATTTT. Full variable domain (outside the CDR3, taken from reference TRBV7-2 and TRBJ1-3): GAGVSQSPSNKVTEKGKDVELRCDPISGHTALYWYRQSLGQGLEFLIYFQGNSAPDKSGLPSDRFSAERTGGSVSTLTIQRTQQEDSAVYLCASSKRTGDSGNTIYFGEGSWLTVV.

This chain uses TRBV14 with TRBJ2-1, with 7 bases that match TRBD2. The CDR3 has 18 amino acids. Losses at the gene ends were 1 base for V and 5 bases for J; bases not matched to a gene: 14. Germline values: CDR1 SGHDN, CDR2 FVKESK. Here the CDR3 reads CASSQGLRRGVGNNEQFF. CDR3 in DNA: TGTGCCAGCAGCCAAGGGCTCCGCCGGGGGGTAGGAAACAATGAGCAGTTCTTC.

In its sample, this clone was seen once. The chain joins TRBV4-2 to TRBJ1-2; D is unresolved. CDR3 length: 15 residues. CDR1 LGHNA and CDR2 YNFKEQ come from the germline V gene. Trimming shortened V by 1 base and J by 5 bases, and 14 bases separated the two germline ends. The CDR3 DNA is TGTGCCAGCAGCCAAGCGGCCGCCAGCGAGTATGGCTACACCTTC. This codes for CASSQAAASEYGYTF.

There are a few counts of this clone. The J gene is TRBJ1-2, the V gene TRBV6-2 or TRBV6-3, with 8 bases matching TRBD1. CDR3 length: 15 residues. Germline V gives CDR1 MNHEY, CDR2 SVGEGT. The V segment lost 6 bases and the J segment 5 bases; nucleotides outside the gene matches: 11. This CDR3 reads CASSLRDRPVYGYTF. CDR3 nucleotide sequence: TGTGCCAGCAGCCTACGGGACAGGCCTGTTTATGGCTACACCTTC.

This sequence joins TRBV10-3 and TRBJ2-2; TRBD1 matches 8 bases. CDR1 and CDR2 (germline): ENHRY, SYGVKD. This CDR3 is built from 14 residues. V shed 6 bases and J 0 bases; nucleotides not matched to a gene: 0. Written as DNA, the CDR3 is TGTGCCATCAGGGGACAGGCGAACACCGGGGAGCTGTTTTTT. Translating it yields CAIRGQANTGELFF.

The chain employs TRBV3-1 (or the pseudogene TRBV3-2) and TRBJ2-3; 10 bases are shared with TRBD2. V was clipped by 8 bases and J by 1 base; unmatched bases: 6. This CDR3 has 15 residues. Germline V lookup: CDR1 LGHDT, CDR2 YNNKEL (reference sequence). CDR3 residues: CASGKRGGRTDTQYF. The CDR3 DNA reads as TGTGCCAGCGGAAAGCGGGGGGGACGCACAGATACGCAGTATTTT.

The rearrangement uses TRBV7-9 and TRBJ2-1, with a possible D match to TRBD1 (5 bases). Germline V gene sequence: CDR1 SEHNR, CDR2 FQNEAQ (reference sequence). The CDR3 extends over 14 amino acids. Trimming pared 7 bases from V and 5 bases from J, leaving 15 bases between. CDR3 amino acids: CASTLGAEDNEQFF. CDR3 in DNA: TGTGCCAGCACCCTTGGGGCAGAAGACAATGAGCAGTTCTTC.

V is TRBV5-6 and J is TRBJ2-2; TRBD1 matches at 9 bases. The CDR3 is 16 residues long. Germline trimming cut 4 bases from V and 5 bases from J; bases unmatched to any gene: 9. Germline CDR1 reads SGHDT; CDR2 reads YYEEEE. CDR3 bases: TGTGCCAGCAGCACTCCGGGACAGGGATATACCGGGGAGCTGTTTTTT. Translating it yields CASSTPGQGYTGELFF.

This clone was recorded a few times. The chain couples TRBV6-1 to TRBJ2-3, with D tentatively TRBD1 (6 bases). With 1 base removed from V and 4 bases from J, the gap between germline ends came to 9 bases. From germline, CDR1 is MNHNS and CDR2 SASEGT. The CDR3 runs to 14 residues. CDR3 loop: CASSEGGPADTQYF. The CDR3 DNA sequence: TGTGCCAGCAGTGAAGGGGGGCCGGCAGATACGCAGTATTTT.

This clone appeared a single time. J is TRBJ2-1 and V is TRBV4-2; 8 bases are shared with TRBD2. V gave up 0 bases and J gave up 9 bases; unmatched junction bases: 7. The length of the CDR3 is 15 residues. Germline V gene sequence: CDR1 LGHNA, CDR2 YNFKEQ. The CDR3 DNA reads TGTGCCAGCAGCCAAGATACGGGGGGGGGCCGTGAGCAGTTCTTC. Translated, it gives CASSQDTGGGREQFF.

J is TRBJ2-5 and V is TRBV3-1 (or the pseudogene TRBV3-2); possibly TRBD2 for D (5 bases). Per the germline V gene, CDR1 is LGHDT and CDR2 is YNNKEL (reference sequence). This CDR3 contains 12 residues. The germline V and J ends were trimmed by 3 bases and 5 bases, with 7 bases remaining between them. The CDR3 loop is CASSQDWETQYF. As DNA, the CDR3 is TGTGCCAGCAGCCAGGACTGGGAGACCCAGTACTTC.

The rearrangement uses TRBV5-4 and TRBJ2-1; 9 positions agree with TRBD2. This CDR3 region has 16 residues. Looked up from germline, CDR1 is SGHNT and CDR2 is YYREEE (reference sequence). Trimming took 0 bases from V and 5 from J; bases not matched to a gene: 6. In nucleotides, the CDR3 is TGTGCCAGCAGCTTGGGAGGCGGGGGGGCCGACAATGAGCAGTTCTTC. The encoded protein is CASSLGGGGADNEQFF. The full variable domain, its missing parts supplied by reference TRBV5-4 and TRBJ2-1, is ETGVTQSPTHLIKTRGQQVTLRCSSQSGHNTVSWYQQALGQGPQFIFQYYREEENGRGNFPPRFSGLQFPNYSSELNVNALELDDSALYLCASSLGGGGADNEQFFGPGTRLTVL.

This chain connects TRBV14 to TRBJ2-2; TRBD1 agrees at 10 bases. V lost 4 bases to trimming and J lost 5 bases; unmatched junction nucleotides: 4. Germline CDR1 reads SGHDN; CDR2 reads FVKESK. The CDR3 is made up of 15 amino acids. The CDR3 region is CASSRQGAGTGELFF. CDR3 nucleotides: TGTGCCAGCAGCCGACAGGGGGCCGGGACCGGGGAGCTGTTTTTT.

In DNA, the CDR3 is TGTGCCTGGAGGGTCGCGGGGGGCGTGGAGACCCAGTACTTC. This codes for CAWRVAGGVETQYF. The chain joins TRBV30 to TRBJ2-5; 8 bases are shared with TRBD2. The CDR3 is made up of 14 amino acids. Per germline, CDR1 GTSNPN and CDR2 SVGIG (reference sequence). Trimming cost V 3 bases and J 5 bases; bases outside gene matches: 8.

The chain carries TRBV7-9 and TRBJ1-1, with a possible D match to TRBD1 (6 bases). This CDR3 contains 13 residues. Trimming stripped 11 bases from V and 4 bases from J, with 17 bases between. The germline V gene has CDR1 SEHNR and CDR2 FQNEAQ (reference sequence). DNA of the CDR3: TGTGCCGCGGGGGGCAGCTTGGGCACTGAAGCTTTCTTT. Protein sequence: CAAGGSLGTEAFF.

The CDR3 nucleotides read TGTGCCACCAGCAATACCGGGACTAGCGGGTTCAATGAGCAGTTCTTC. Amino acids: CATSNTGTSGFNEQFF. The chain joins TRBV15 to TRBJ2-1; 12 positions match TRBD2. The CDR3 spans 16 residues. Germline values: CDR1 LNHNV, CDR2 YYDKDF (reference sequence). V lost 4 bases to trimming and J lost 6 bases; unmatched junction nucleotides: 7.